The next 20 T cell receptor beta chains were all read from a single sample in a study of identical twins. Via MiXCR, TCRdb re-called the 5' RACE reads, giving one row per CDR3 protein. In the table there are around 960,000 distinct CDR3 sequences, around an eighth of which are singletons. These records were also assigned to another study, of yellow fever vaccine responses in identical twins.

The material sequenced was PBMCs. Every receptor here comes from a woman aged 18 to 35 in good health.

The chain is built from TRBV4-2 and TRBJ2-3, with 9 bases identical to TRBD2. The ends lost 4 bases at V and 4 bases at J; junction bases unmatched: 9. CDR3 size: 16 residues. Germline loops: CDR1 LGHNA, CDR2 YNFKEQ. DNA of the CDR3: TGTGCCAGCAGCCCCCGGGGTAGCGGGGGTCCAGATACGCAGTATTTT. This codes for CASSPRGSGGPDTQYF.

The DNA of the CDR3 is TGTGCCAGCAGCTTAGAACCCGGAAGCTTTGAGCAGTTCTTC. It is translated as CASSLEPGSFEQFF. The chain joins TRBV7-6 to TRBJ2-1; no firm D call. The CDR3 has 14 amino acids. With 1 base removed from V and 9 bases from J, the gap between germline ends came to 13 bases. CDR1 SGHVS and CDR2 FNYEAQ come from the germline V gene.

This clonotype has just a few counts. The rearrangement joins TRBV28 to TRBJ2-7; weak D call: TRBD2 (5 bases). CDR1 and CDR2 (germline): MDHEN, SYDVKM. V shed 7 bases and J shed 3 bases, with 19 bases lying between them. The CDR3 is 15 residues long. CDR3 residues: CASKPHPGKGYEQYF. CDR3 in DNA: TGTGCCAGCAAACCCCATCCCGGGAAGGGCTACGAGCAGTACTTC.

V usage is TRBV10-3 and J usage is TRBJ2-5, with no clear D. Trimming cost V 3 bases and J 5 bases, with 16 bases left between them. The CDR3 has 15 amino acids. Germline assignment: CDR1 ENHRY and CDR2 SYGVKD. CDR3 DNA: TGTGCCATCAGTGATTTGGGCCAGAAGAGGGAGACCCAGTACTTC. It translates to CAISDLGQKRETQYF.

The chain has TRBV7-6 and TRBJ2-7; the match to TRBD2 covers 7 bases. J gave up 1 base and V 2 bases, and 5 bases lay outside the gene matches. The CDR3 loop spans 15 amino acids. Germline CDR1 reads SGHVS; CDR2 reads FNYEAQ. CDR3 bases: TGTGCCAGCAGCTTAAAAGCGGGGCCGTCCTACGAGCAGTACGTC. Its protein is CASSLKAGPSYEQYV.

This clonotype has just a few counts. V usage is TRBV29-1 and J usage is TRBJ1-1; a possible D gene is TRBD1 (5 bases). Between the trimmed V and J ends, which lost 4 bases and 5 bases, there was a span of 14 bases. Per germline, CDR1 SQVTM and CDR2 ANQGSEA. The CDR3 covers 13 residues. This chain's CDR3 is CSVVMGGITEAFF. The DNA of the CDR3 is TGCAGCGTTGTCATGGGGGGAATAACTGAAGCTTTCTTT. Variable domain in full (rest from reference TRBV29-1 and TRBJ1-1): SAVISQKPSRDICQRGTSLTIQCQVDSQVTMMFWYRQQPGQSLTLIATANQGSEATYESGFVIDKFPISRPNLTFSTLTVSNMSPEDSSIYLCSVVMGGITEAFFGQGTRLTVV.

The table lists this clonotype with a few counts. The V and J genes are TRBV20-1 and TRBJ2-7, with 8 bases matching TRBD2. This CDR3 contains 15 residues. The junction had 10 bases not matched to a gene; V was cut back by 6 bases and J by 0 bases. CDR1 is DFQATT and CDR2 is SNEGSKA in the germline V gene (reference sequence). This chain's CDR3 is CSALDSTSGSYEQYV. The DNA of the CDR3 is TGCAGTGCCCTAGACTCCACTAGCGGCTCCTACGAGCAGTACGTC.

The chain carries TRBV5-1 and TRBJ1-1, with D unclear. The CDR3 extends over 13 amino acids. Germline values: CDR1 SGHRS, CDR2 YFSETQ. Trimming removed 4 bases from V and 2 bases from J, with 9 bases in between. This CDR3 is CASSDGVNTEAFF. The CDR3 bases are TGCGCCAGCAGCGATGGGGTTAACACTGAAGCTTTCTTT.

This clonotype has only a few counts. CDR3 nucleotide sequence: TGTGCCAGCCCCCCGGGACTAGCGGGACCAAGCTCCTACAATGAGCAGTTCTTC. This codes for CASPPGLAGPSSYNEQFF. The chain carries TRBV28 and TRBJ2-1, with 13 bases lining up with TRBD2. The CDR3 extends over 18 amino acids. V shed 8 bases and J 0 bases; nucleotides not matched to a gene: 10. From germline, CDR1 is MDHEN and CDR2 SYDVKM.

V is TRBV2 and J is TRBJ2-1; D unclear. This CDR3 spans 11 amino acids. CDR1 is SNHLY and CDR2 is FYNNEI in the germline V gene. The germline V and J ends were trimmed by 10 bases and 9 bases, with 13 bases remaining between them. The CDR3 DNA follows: TGTGCCACCTCGGGTTGCACTGAGCAGTTCTTC. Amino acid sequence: CATSGCTEQFF.

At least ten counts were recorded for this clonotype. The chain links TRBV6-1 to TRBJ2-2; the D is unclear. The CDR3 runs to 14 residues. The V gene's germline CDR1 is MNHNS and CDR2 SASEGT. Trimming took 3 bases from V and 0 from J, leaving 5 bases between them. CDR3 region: CASSDRTNTGELFF. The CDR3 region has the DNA TGTGCCAGCAGTGACAGGACGAACACCGGGGAGCTGTTTTTT.

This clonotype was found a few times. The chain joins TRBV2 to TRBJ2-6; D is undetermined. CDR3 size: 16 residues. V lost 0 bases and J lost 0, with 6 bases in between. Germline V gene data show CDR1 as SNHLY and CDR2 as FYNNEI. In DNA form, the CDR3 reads TGTGCCAGCAGTGAAGCAGGCCGCTCTGGGGCCAACGTCCTGACTTTC. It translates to CASSEAGRSGANVLTF.

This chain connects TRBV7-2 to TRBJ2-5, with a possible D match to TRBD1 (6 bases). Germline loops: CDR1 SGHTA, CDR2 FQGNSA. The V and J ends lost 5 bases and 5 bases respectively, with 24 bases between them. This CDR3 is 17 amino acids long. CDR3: CASSPRVSVQGFETQYF. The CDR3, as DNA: TGTGCCAGCAGCCCCAGGGTTTCGGTGCAGGGGTTTGAGACCCAGTACTTC.

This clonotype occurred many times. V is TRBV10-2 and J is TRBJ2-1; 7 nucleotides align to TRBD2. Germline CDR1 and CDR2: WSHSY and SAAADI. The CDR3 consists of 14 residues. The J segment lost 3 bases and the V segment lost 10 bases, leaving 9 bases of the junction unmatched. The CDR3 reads CATCGLGYYNEQFF. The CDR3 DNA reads TGCGCCACCTGTGGACTAGGTTACTACAATGAGCAGTTCTTC.

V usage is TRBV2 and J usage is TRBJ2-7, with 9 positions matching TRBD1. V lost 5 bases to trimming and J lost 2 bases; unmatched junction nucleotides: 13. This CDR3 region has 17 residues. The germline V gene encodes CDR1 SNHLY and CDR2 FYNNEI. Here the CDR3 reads CASSRFMPGQGTYEQYF. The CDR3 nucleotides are TGTGCCAGCAGTCGATTCATGCCGGGACAGGGTACCTACGAGCAGTACTTC.

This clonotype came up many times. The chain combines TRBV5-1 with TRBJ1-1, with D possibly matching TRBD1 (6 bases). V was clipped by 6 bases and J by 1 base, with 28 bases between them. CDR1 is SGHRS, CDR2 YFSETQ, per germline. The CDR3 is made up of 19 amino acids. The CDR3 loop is CASTNKRQDRTRGNTEAFF. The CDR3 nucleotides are TGCGCCAGCACCAACAAACGACAGGATAGGACAAGGGGGAACACTGAAGCTTTCTTT.

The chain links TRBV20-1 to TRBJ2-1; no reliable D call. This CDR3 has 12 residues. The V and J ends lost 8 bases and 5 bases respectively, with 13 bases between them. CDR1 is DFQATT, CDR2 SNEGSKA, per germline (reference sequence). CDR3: CSHSLGDNEQFF. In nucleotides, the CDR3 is TGCAGTCACTCGTTGGGCGACAATGAGCAGTTCTTC.

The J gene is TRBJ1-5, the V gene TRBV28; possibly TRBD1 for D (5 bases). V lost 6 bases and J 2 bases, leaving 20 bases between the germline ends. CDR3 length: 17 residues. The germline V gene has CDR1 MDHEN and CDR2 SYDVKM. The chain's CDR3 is CASSPGGGTWGNQPQHF. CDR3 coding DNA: TGTGCCAGCAGCCCCGGGGGAGGGACGTGGGGCAATCAGCCCCAGCATTTT.

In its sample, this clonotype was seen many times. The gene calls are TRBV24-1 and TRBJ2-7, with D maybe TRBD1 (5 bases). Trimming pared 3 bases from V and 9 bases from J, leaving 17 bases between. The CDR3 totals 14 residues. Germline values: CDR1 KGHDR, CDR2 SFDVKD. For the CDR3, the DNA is TGTGCCACCAGTGATACCACAGGCGACGCTAGGCAGTACTTC. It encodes CATSDTTGDARQYF.

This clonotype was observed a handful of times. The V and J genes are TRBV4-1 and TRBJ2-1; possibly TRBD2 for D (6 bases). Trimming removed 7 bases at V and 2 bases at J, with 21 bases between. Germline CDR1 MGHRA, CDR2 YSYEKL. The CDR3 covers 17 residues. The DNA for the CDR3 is TGCGCCAGCACCGACCCGGGGGAAAGCGGACCCTACAATGAGCAGTTCTTC. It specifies CASTDPGESGPYNEQFF.